Each of the 25 T cell receptor beta chains below was sequenced from the same sample in a study of monozygotic twins with inflammatory bowel disease. TCRdb re-analyzed the 5' RACE reads; it lists each CDR3 protein once, without DNA. This specimen shows 120,000 to 150,000 distinct CDR3 sequences; the ten leading clones hold 2.4%. The sample consisted of blood. These receptors were taken from a human donor with ulcerative colitis or Crohn's disease, or a healthy co-twin of an affected twin (not recorded which).

The J gene is TRBJ1-2, the V gene TRBV7-2; TCRdb picks TRBD1, but there is no DNA to check that call. This CDR3 has 15 residues. Per the germline V gene, CDR1 is SGHTA and CDR2 is FQGNSA. The CDR3 here is CASSLGRGAQGGYTF.

CDR3 region: CASSRDSLNTQYF. The V gene is TRBV6-5, the J gene TRBJ2-3; TCRdb selects TRBD1, and the lack of DNA leaves this call unchecked. The CDR3 is made up of 13 amino acids. The germline gives CDR1 MNHEY, CDR2 SVGAGI.

J is TRBJ2-7 and V is TRBV15; the TRBD1 assignment by TCRdb is unverifiable without DNA. The CDR3 consists of 14 residues. CDR1 is LNHNV and CDR2 is YYDKDF in the germline V gene (reference sequence). CDR3: CATSRVRQGDEQYF.

This CDR3 reads CASSPGGLESTDTQYF. The rearrangement links TRBV3-1 to TRBJ2-3; TCRdb lists TRBD2, though no DNA is available to test this call. Per germline, CDR1 LGHDT and CDR2 YNNKEL (reference sequence). The CDR3 runs 16 residues.

The CDR3 here is CASSLAWDYEQYF. The chain recombines TRBV5-1 with TRBJ2-7. Germline V CDR1 and CDR2: SGHRS, YFSETQ. The CDR3 is 13 amino acids.

The gene calls are TRBV7-9 and TRBJ1-5; the TCRdb call, TRBD1, lacks DNA for checking. Looked up from germline, CDR1 is SEHNR and CDR2 is FQNEAQ (reference sequence). This CDR3 spans 17 amino acids. The CDR3 loop reads CASSLGRDSSFNQPQHF.

V and J are TRBV5-1 and TRBJ2-4; the D call of TRBD1 rests on TCRdb alone, since no DNA is present to check it. This CDR3 has 13 residues. The germline gives CDR1 SGHRS, CDR2 YFSETQ. The CDR3 is CASSPGSWDVQYF. Filled out from reference TRBV5-1 and TRBJ2-4, the complete variable domain reads KAGVTQTPRYLIKTRGQQVTLSCSPISGHRSVSWYQQTPGQGLQFLFEYFSETQRNKGNFPGRFSGRQFSNSRSEMNVSTLELGDSALYLCASSPGSWDVQYFGAGTRLSVL.

This rearrangement joins TRBV7-9 to TRBJ2-1; the TRBD2 assignment by TCRdb is unverifiable without DNA. CDR1 is SEHNR, CDR2 FQNEAQ, per germline (reference sequence). The CDR3 length is 14 residues. CDR3 in amino acids: CASSLRGSPYEQFF.

This sequence joins TRBV9 and TRBJ2-3; TCRdb returns TRBD1, unconfirmable since there is no DNA. Germline V CDR1 and CDR2: SGDLS, YYNGEE. The CDR3 length is 14 residues. The CDR3 here is CASSVTKGADTQYF.

The chain has TRBV7-6 and TRBJ1-2. Looked up from germline, CDR1 is SGHVS and CDR2 is FNYEAQ. The CDR3 consists of 14 residues. The chain's CDR3 is CASSLGRTNYGYTF.

The chain links TRBV7-9 to TRBJ2-3; TCRdb picks TRBD2, but there is no DNA to check that call. This CDR3 is built from 16 residues. Per germline, CDR1 SEHNR and CDR2 FQNEAQ (reference sequence). The CDR3 spells CASSPQTRGKGDTQYF.

This chain uses TRBV5-6 with TRBJ1-5; the D gene TCRdb calls, TRBD1, cannot be checked with no DNA. Germline-derived CDR1 and CDR2 are SGHDT and YYEEEE. The CDR3 covers 14 residues. CDR3 protein: CASMVRGSNQPQHF. Full variable domain (outside the CDR3, taken from reference TRBV5-6 and TRBJ1-5): DAGVTQSPTHLIKTRGQQVTLRCSPKSGHDTVSWYQQALGQGPQFIFQYYEEEERQRGNFPDRFSGHQFPNYSSELNVNALLLGDSALYLCASMVRGSNQPQHFGDGTRLSIL.

The rearrangement uses TRBV20-1 and TRBJ2-1; the D call from TCRdb, TRBD1, cannot be confirmed without DNA. The CDR3 sequence is 15 residues long. Germline CDR1 reads DFQATT; CDR2 reads SNEGSKA (reference sequence). The CDR3 here is CSARDAGRGYNEQFF.

The V call is TRBV11-2, the J call TRBJ1-4. CDR3 length: 16 amino acids. Germline V gene sequence: CDR1 SGHAT, CDR2 FQNNGV. CDR3 protein: CASSPLAWGGYEKLFF. The variable domain in full, completed from reference TRBV11-2 and TRBJ1-4, reads EAGVAQSPRYKIIEKRQSVAFWCNPISGHATLYWYQQILGQGPKLLIQFQNNGVVDDSQLPKDRFSAERLKGVDSTLKIQPAKLEDSAVYLCASSPLAWGGYEKLFFGSGTQLSVL.

The gene calls are TRBV21-1 and TRBJ2-2; the D call of TRBD1 rests on TCRdb alone, since no DNA is present to check it. TRBV21-1 is a listed pseudogene. The CDR3 sequence is 18 residues long. CDR3 in amino acids: CASSNRGRGVDHTGELFF.

The rearrangement joins TRBV20-1 to TRBJ1-5; the TCRdb call, TRBD1, lacks DNA for checking. The CDR3 has 13 residues. The germline CDR1 and CDR2 sequences are DFQATT and SNEGSKA (reference sequence). CDR3 region: CSAYGQLNQPQHF.

V gene TRBV20-1 combines with J gene TRBJ2-3; there is no DNA to check the TCRdb D call of TRBD1. Germline lookup yields CDR1 DFQATT and CDR2 SNEGSKA (reference sequence). CDR3 length equals 13 residues. CDR3: CSASPPGSNTQYF.

The chain joins TRBV20-1 to TRBJ2-1; no DNA is available, so the TRBD1 call from TCRdb remains unchecked. CDR3 length equals 17 residues. Germline V lookup: CDR1 DFQATT, CDR2 SNEGSKA (reference sequence). This CDR3 reads CSARDPQGGSSYNEQFF.

J is TRBJ2-1 and V is TRBV20-1; TCRdb picks TRBD2, but there is no DNA to check that call. The CDR3 extends over 14 amino acids. In germline, CDR1 is DFQATT, CDR2 SNEGSKA (reference sequence). The CDR3 sequence: CSARDGRASGEQFF.

J is TRBJ1-3 and V is TRBV5-1. The CDR3 is made up of 13 amino acids. Germline CDR1 is SGHRS and CDR2 is YFSETQ. The CDR3 sequence: CASSSSDTDTIYF.

The V and J genes are TRBV20-1 and TRBJ2-1; TCRdb gives TRBD1 as the D gene, but with no DNA this cannot be confirmed. CDR1 is DFQATT, CDR2 SNEGSKA, per germline (reference sequence). This CDR3 has 15 amino acids. The CDR3 sequence is CSARVPRQGAWEQFF.

V usage is TRBV20-1 and J usage is TRBJ1-5; there is no DNA to check the TCRdb D call of TRBD1. The germline CDR1 and CDR2 sequences are DFQATT and SNEGSKA (reference sequence). The CDR3 extends over 14 amino acids. CDR3 region: CSARNRVGNQPQHF.

V and J are TRBV5-6 and TRBJ2-1; the TCRdb call, TRBD1, lacks DNA for checking. Germline values: CDR1 SGHDT, CDR2 YYEEEE. The CDR3 consists of 13 residues. CDR3 in amino acids: CATRQGTYNEQFF.

The V call is TRBV5-1, the J call TRBJ2-7; TCRdb's D call of TRBD1 is untestable without DNA. There are 15 residues in the CDR3. The germline V gene has CDR1 SGHRS and CDR2 YFSETQ. CDR3: CASSPWLRQSYEQYF.

The rearrangement links TRBV7-8 to TRBJ1-1; TCRdb's D gene call, TRBD1, goes unchecked for lack of DNA. CDR3 size: 16 residues. The germline gives CDR1 SGHVS, CDR2 FQNEAQ. The CDR3 sequence: CASSLASPQVNTEAFF.